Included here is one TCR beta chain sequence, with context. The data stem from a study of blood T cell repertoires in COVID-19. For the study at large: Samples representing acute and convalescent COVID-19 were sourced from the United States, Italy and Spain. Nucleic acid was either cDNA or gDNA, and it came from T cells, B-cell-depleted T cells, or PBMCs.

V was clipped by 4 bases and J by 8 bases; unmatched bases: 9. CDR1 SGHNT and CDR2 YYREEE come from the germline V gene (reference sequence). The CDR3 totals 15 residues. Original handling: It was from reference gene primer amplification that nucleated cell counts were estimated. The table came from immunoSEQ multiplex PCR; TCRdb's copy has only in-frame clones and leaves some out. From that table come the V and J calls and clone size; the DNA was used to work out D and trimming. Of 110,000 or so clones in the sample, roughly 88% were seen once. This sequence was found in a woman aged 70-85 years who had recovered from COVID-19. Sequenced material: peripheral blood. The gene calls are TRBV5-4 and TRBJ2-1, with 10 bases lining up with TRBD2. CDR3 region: CASSGIAGGGDEQFF. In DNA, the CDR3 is TGTGCCAGCAGCGGAATAGCGGGGGGCGGGGATGAGCAGTTCTTC.